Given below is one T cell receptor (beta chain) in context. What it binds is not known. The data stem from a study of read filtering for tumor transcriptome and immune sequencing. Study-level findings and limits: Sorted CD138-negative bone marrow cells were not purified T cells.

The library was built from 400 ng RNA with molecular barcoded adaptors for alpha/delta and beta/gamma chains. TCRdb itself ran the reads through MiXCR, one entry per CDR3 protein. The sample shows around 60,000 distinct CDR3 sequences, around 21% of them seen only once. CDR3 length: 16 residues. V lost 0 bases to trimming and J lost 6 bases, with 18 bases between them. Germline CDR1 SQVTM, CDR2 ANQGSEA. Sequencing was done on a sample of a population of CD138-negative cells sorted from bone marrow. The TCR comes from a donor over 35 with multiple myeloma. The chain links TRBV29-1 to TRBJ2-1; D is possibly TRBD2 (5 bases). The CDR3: CSVEDRVDPRGNEQFF. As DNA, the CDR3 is TGCAGCGTTGAAGATCGTGTGGACCCCCGGGGCAATGAGCAGTTCTTC.